This T cell receptor beta chain stems from a study of cytomegalovirus exposure and HLA in healthy donors. The CDR3 sequence is 13 residues long. In germline, CDR1 is MNHEY, CDR2 SMNVEV (reference sequence). Trimming removed 3 bases at V and 4 bases at J, with 7 bases between. This clone was recorded only once. Primers for the PCR totalled 60 Vbeta and 13 Jbeta. Sequencing was performed with immunoSEQ multiplex PCR; in TCRdb, only in-frame clones are kept and a portion is missing. The repertoire holds about 160,000 clones, with roughly four fifths as singletons. Sequencing input: PBMCs. This TCR was recovered from a woman aged 18 to 35 in good health and CMV-seronegative. The J gene is TRBJ1-5, the V gene TRBV27; D is unclear. CDR3 in DNA: TGTGCCAGCAGTTTGCATCTAAATCAGCCCCAGCATTTT. As protein: CASSLHLNQPQHF.